A selection of T cell receptor beta chains follows, all from one sample in a study of blood T cell repertoires in COVID-19. Sequenced by immunoSEQ multiplex PCR; TCRdb stores in-frame clones only, minus some. This table has 240,000 or so clones, 86% appearing once. Sequencing used PBMCs or T cells enriched from blood (not recorded which). The source of these receptors is a woman between 40 and 55 years old with acute COVID-19. The CDR3 runs from the conserved cysteine through the conserved F or W. Each record gives: D gene, clone size, V gene, J gene, CDR3 protein, CDR3 DNA. D genes are given only for firm matches. Expanded clones are given a class, and other clones once, few, many or no size at all.

>TRBD1|.|TRBV24-1|TRBJ2-1
CATSDSKPGQGAYNEQFF
TGTGCCACCAGTGATTCCAAACCGGGACAGGGGGCTTACAATGAGCAGTTCTTC
>.|few|TRBV27|TRBJ2-1
CASNGGAGGNEQFF
TGTGCCAGCAATGGGGGCGCCGGGGGGAATGAGCAGTTCTTC
>.|.|TRBV9|TRBJ2-3
CASSAGAGRASTDTQYF
TGTGCCAGCAGCGCCGGCGCGGGGCGGGCGTCCACAGATACGCAGTATTTT
>TRBD2|.|TRBV30|TRBJ2-1
CAWTKGVAGKGNEQFF
TGTGCCTGGACCAAAGGGGTAGCGGGTAAGGGCAATGAGCAGTTCTTC
>TRBD1|.|TRBV19|TRBJ1-2
CASSMTGTGENGYTF
TGTGCCAGTAGTATGACCGGGACAGGGGAAAATGGCTACACCTTC
>TRBD1|.|TRBV19|TRBJ1-6
CASSNRGSPLHF
TGTGCCAGTAGCAACAGGGGTTCACCCCTCCACTTT
>.|.|TRBV7-9|TRBJ2-1
CASSHPSAGLYNEQFF
TGTGCCAGCAGCCACCCGTCGGCGGGACTCTACAATGAGCAGTTCTTC
>TRBD2|.|TRBV3-1/TRBV3-2|TRBJ2-1
CASSQEPGLAIEQFF
TGTGCCAGCAGCCAAGAACCGGGACTAGCCATTGAGCAGTTCTTC
>TRBD1|.|TRBV7-6|TRBJ2-3
CASSLETGLSSTDTQYF
TGTGCCAGCAGCTTAGAGACAGGGCTGAGTAGCACAGATACGCAGTATTTT
>TRBD1|.|TRBV5-1|TRBJ1-1
CASSAYRGSEAFF
TGCGCCAGCAGCGCTTACAGGGGTTCTGAAGCTTTCTTT
>.|.|TRBV29-1|TRBJ1-2
CSATDSRWGYTF
TGCAGCGCTACGGACAGTCGGTGGGGCTACACCTTC
>.|.|TRBV2|TRBJ2-7
CASSKGLIYEQYF
TGTGCCAGCAGCAAAGGACTTATCTACGAGCAGTACTTC
>.|.|TRBV5-4|TRBJ1-2
CASSLEYGGVYGYTF
TGTGCCAGCAGCTTGGAGTACGGGGGGGTCTATGGCTACACCTTC
>.|.|TRBV28|TRBJ2-7
CASTLSGSFSEQYF
TGTGCCAGCACCCTATCCGGGAGTTTTAGTGAGCAGTACTTC
>TRBD2|.|TRBV25-1|TRBJ2-3
CASSGGTSGSDTQYF
TGTGCCAGCAGCGGGGGGACTAGCGGGAGTGATACGCAGTATTTT
>TRBD1|.|TRBV2|TRBJ1-1
CASSARQGLNTEAFF
TGTGCCAGCAGTGCCCGACAGGGCCTGAACACTGAAGCTTTCTTT